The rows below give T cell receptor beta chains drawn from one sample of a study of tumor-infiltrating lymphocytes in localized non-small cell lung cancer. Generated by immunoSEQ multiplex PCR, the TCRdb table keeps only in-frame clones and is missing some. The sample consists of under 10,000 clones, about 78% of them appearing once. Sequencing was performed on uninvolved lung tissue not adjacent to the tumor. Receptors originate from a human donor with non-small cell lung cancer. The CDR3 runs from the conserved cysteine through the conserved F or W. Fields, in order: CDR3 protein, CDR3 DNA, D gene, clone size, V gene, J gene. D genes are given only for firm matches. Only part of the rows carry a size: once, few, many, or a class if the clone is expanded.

cdr3_aa: CASSDGGVGYGYTF
cdr3_nt: TGTGCCAGCAGCGACGGGGGGGTGGGCTATGGCTACACCTTC
d_call: NA
clone_size: NA
v_call: TRBV11-3
j_call: TRBJ1-2

cdr3_aa: CASSFRGDGTDTDTQYF
cdr3_nt: TGCGCCAGCAGCTTTAGAGGGGACGGGACAGACACAGATACGCAGTATTTT
d_call: TRBD1
clone_size: NA
v_call: TRBV5-1
j_call: TRBJ2-3

cdr3_aa: CASSMDTEAFF
cdr3_nt: TGTGCCAGCAGTATGGATACTGAAGCTTTCTTT
d_call: NA
clone_size: NA
v_call: TRBV5-6
j_call: TRBJ1-1

cdr3_aa: CASSTPGTGFYGYTF
cdr3_nt: TGTGCCAGCAGTACCCCCGGGACAGGCTTCTATGGCTACACCTTC
d_call: TRBD1
clone_size: NA
v_call: TRBV6-1
j_call: TRBJ1-2

cdr3_aa: CASSEAPHLYGYTF
cdr3_nt: TGTGCCAGCAGTGAAGCGCCCCACCTCTATGGCTACACCTTC
d_call: NA
clone_size: NA
v_call: TRBV6-1
j_call: TRBJ1-2

cdr3_aa: CASSQREDEKLFF
cdr3_nt: TGCGCCAGCAGCCAACGGGAAGATGAAAAACTGTTTTTT
d_call: NA
clone_size: few
v_call: TRBV4-1
j_call: TRBJ1-4

cdr3_aa: CASSATFLPQHF
cdr3_nt: TGTGCCAGCAGCGCGACCTTCCTTCCCCAGCATTTT
d_call: NA
clone_size: once
v_call: TRBV5-8
j_call: TRBJ1-5

cdr3_aa: CASSEKGLGNTIYF
cdr3_nt: TGTGCCAGCAGTGAGAAGGGGCTAGGAAACACCATATATTTT
d_call: NA
clone_size: large
v_call: TRBV6-1
j_call: TRBJ1-3

cdr3_aa: CASSGVAGTTRYF
cdr3_nt: TGTGCCAGCAGCGGAGTGGCCGGAACGACACGGTACTTC
d_call: NA
clone_size: once
v_call: TRBV11-2
j_call: TRBJ2-7

cdr3_aa: CAWREGYTQYF
cdr3_nt: TGTGCCTGGAGAGAGGGGTATACGCAGTATTTT
d_call: NA
clone_size: NA
v_call: TRBV30
j_call: TRBJ2-3

cdr3_aa: CASSFSGGPSRETQYF
cdr3_nt: TGTGCCAGCAGCTTTAGCGGGGGGCCCTCGAGAGAGACCCAGTACTTC
d_call: TRBD2
clone_size: NA
v_call: TRBV5-4
j_call: TRBJ2-5

cdr3_aa: CASSPAKDRGPWNTGELFF
cdr3_nt: TGCGCCAGCAGCCCCGCCAAGGACAGGGGGCCTTGGAACACCGGGGAGCTGTTTTTT
d_call: TRBD1
clone_size: NA
v_call: TRBV5-1
j_call: TRBJ2-2

cdr3_aa: CASSVSLGTPEAFF
cdr3_nt: TGTGCCAGCAGCGTCTCTTTGGGGACCCCTGAAGCTTTCTTT
d_call: NA
clone_size: NA
v_call: TRBV7-2
j_call: TRBJ1-1

cdr3_aa: CASSQTTTGTPAQETQYF
cdr3_nt: TGCGCCAGCAGCCAAACGACGACCGGGACACCGGCCCAAGAGACCCAGTACTTC
d_call: NA
clone_size: NA
v_call: TRBV4-1
j_call: TRBJ2-5

cdr3_aa: CASNRQQTEAFF
cdr3_nt: TGTGCCAGCAATCGACAGCAAACTGAAGCTTTCTTT
d_call: NA
clone_size: medium-sized
v_call: TRBV6-6
j_call: TRBJ1-1

cdr3_aa: CASSFGSINEQFF
cdr3_nt: TGCGCCAGCAGCTTTGGTAGCATCAATGAGCAGTTCTTC
d_call: NA
clone_size: NA
v_call: TRBV5-1
j_call: TRBJ2-1

cdr3_aa: CASRLQGAGNQPQHF
cdr3_nt: TGTGCCAGTAGACTACAGGGGGCAGGCAATCAGCCCCAGCATTTT
d_call: TRBD1
clone_size: NA
v_call: TRBV19
j_call: TRBJ1-5

cdr3_aa: CASSAYGTSGTSTDTQYF
cdr3_nt: TGTGCCAGCAGCGCATACGGGACTAGCGGGACGAGCACAGATACGCAGTATTTT
d_call: TRBD2
clone_size: few
v_call: TRBV9
j_call: TRBJ2-3

cdr3_aa: CASSLVETRIPGELFF
cdr3_nt: TGCGCCAGCAGCTTGGTTGAGACTAGAATCCCCGGGGAGCTGTTTTTT
d_call: NA
clone_size: few
v_call: TRBV5-1
j_call: TRBJ2-2

cdr3_aa: CASSPGGLGYNEQFF
cdr3_nt: TGTGCCAGCAGCCCCGGAGGGCTCGGTTACAATGAGCAGTTCTTC
d_call: NA
clone_size: NA
v_call: TRBV6-5
j_call: TRBJ2-1

cdr3_aa: CASSLGFSGANVLTF
cdr3_nt: TGTGCCAGCAGCTTAGGCTTCTCTGGGGCCAACGTCCTGACTTTC
d_call: NA
clone_size: NA
v_call: TRBV5-6
j_call: TRBJ2-6

cdr3_aa: CASSPPHLGRSEAFF
cdr3_nt: TGTGCCAGCAGTCCCCCCCATTTAGGGAGATCTGAAGCTTTCTTT
d_call: NA
clone_size: NA
v_call: TRBV28
j_call: TRBJ1-1

cdr3_aa: CASSLSERTDTQYF
cdr3_nt: TGTGCCAGCAGCTTATCCGAACGCACAGATACGCAGTATTTT
d_call: NA
clone_size: NA
v_call: TRBV7-8
j_call: TRBJ2-3

cdr3_aa: CASSDVGEQYF
cdr3_nt: TGTGCCAGCAGTGATGTGGGCGAGCAGTACTTC
d_call: NA
clone_size: NA
v_call: TRBV6-1
j_call: TRBJ2-7

cdr3_aa: CASSLARVGEQFF
cdr3_nt: TGTGCCAGCAGTTTAGCAAGGGTTGGTGAGCAGTTCTTC
d_call: NA
clone_size: NA
v_call: TRBV28
j_call: TRBJ2-1

cdr3_aa: CASSLGVTGANYGYTF
cdr3_nt: TGCGCCAGCAGTTTAGGGGTCACAGGAGCTAACTATGGCTACACCTTC
d_call: NA
clone_size: NA
v_call: TRBV5-1
j_call: TRBJ1-2

cdr3_aa: CASRGYGVGETQYF
cdr3_nt: TGTGCCAGCAGGGGGTATGGGGTGGGAGAGACCCAGTACTTC
d_call: NA
clone_size: NA
v_call: TRBV27
j_call: TRBJ2-5

cdr3_aa: CASRMDWGDYGYTF
cdr3_nt: TGTGCCAGCAGGATGGATTGGGGGGACTATGGCTACACCTTC
d_call: NA
clone_size: NA
v_call: TRBV6-1
j_call: TRBJ1-2

cdr3_aa: CASSQDRNTDTQYF
cdr3_nt: TGTGCCAGCAGCCAGGACAGAAACACAGATACGCAGTATTTT
d_call: NA
clone_size: NA
v_call: TRBV7-2
j_call: TRBJ2-3

cdr3_aa: CASSESGTWDEKLFF
cdr3_nt: TGTGCCAGCAGTGAATCGGGGACTTGGGACGAAAAACTGTTTTTT
d_call: NA
clone_size: NA
v_call: TRBV6-1
j_call: TRBJ1-4

cdr3_aa: CASSERGQGNTGELFF
cdr3_nt: TGTGCCAGCAGTGAAAGGGGACAGGGCAACACCGGGGAGCTGTTTTTT
d_call: TRBD1
clone_size: NA
v_call: TRBV6-1
j_call: TRBJ2-2

cdr3_aa: CASSWSSPNNEQFF
cdr3_nt: TGTGCCAGCAGCTGGAGCAGCCCTAACAATGAGCAGTTCTTC
d_call: NA
clone_size: NA
v_call: TRBV11-3
j_call: TRBJ2-1

cdr3_aa: CASSPTGAGGQPQHF
cdr3_nt: TGTGCCAGCAGCCCTACAGGGGCGGGTGGTCAGCCCCAGCATTTT
d_call: TRBD1
clone_size: NA
v_call: TRBV28
j_call: TRBJ1-5

cdr3_aa: CASSPRLAGATDTQYF
cdr3_nt: TGTGCCAGCAGCCCGCGACTAGCGGGGGCCACAGATACGCAGTATTTT
d_call: TRBD2
clone_size: NA
v_call: TRBV7-2
j_call: TRBJ2-3

cdr3_aa: CASRLNTEAFF
cdr3_nt: TGCGCCAGCCGACTGAACACTGAAGCTTTCTTT
d_call: NA
clone_size: NA
v_call: TRBV5-1
j_call: TRBJ1-1

cdr3_aa: CASSLGGTGAAEQYF
cdr3_nt: TGCGCCAGCAGCTTGGGAGGGACAGGGGCTGCCGAGCAGTACTTC
d_call: TRBD1
clone_size: NA
v_call: TRBV5-1
j_call: TRBJ2-7

cdr3_aa: CASTAGGPYGYTF
cdr3_nt: TGTGCCAGCACAGCAGGAGGACCCTATGGCTACACCTTC
d_call: NA
clone_size: few
v_call: TRBV6-1
j_call: TRBJ1-2

cdr3_aa: CASSWGPPGYNEQFF
cdr3_nt: TGTGCCAGCAGTTGGGGACCTCCGGGTTACAATGAGCAGTTCTTC
d_call: NA
clone_size: NA
v_call: TRBV28
j_call: TRBJ2-1

cdr3_aa: CASSERVTGYGYTF
cdr3_nt: TGTGCCAGCAGTGAGAGGGTAACGGGTTATGGCTACACCTTC
d_call: NA
clone_size: NA
v_call: TRBV2
j_call: TRBJ1-2

cdr3_aa: CAWSSGGSETQYF
cdr3_nt: TGTGCCTGGAGTAGCGGGGGATCGGAGACCCAGTACTTC
d_call: TRBD2
clone_size: NA
v_call: TRBV30
j_call: TRBJ2-5

cdr3_aa: CASSTGHGHSPLHF
cdr3_nt: TGTGCCAGCAGCACGGGACACGGACATTCACCCCTCCACTTT
d_call: NA
clone_size: once
v_call: TRBV11-2
j_call: TRBJ1-6

cdr3_aa: CSASDRAGGNIQYF
cdr3_nt: TGCAGCGCCTCGGACAGGGCGGGGGGAAACATTCAGTACTTC
d_call: NA
clone_size: few
v_call: TRBV29-1
j_call: TRBJ2-4

cdr3_aa: CAGSQGPNTEAFF
cdr3_nt: TGCGCCGGATCACAGGGGCCCAACACTGAAGCTTTCTTT
d_call: TRBD1
clone_size: NA
v_call: TRBV4-1
j_call: TRBJ1-1

cdr3_aa: CASSLRHRDRGDEKLFF
cdr3_nt: TGTGCCAGCAGCTTACGCCACCGGGACAGGGGAGATGAAAAACTGTTTTTT
d_call: TRBD1
clone_size: once
v_call: TRBV5-5
j_call: TRBJ1-4

cdr3_aa: CASSYEGRGRSEQYF
cdr3_nt: TGTGCCAGCAGTTACGAGGGCAGGGGAAGGAGCGAGCAGTACTTC
d_call: NA
clone_size: few
v_call: TRBV6-5
j_call: TRBJ2-7

cdr3_aa: CASSPNRGSTGELFF
cdr3_nt: TGTGCCAGCAGTCCCAATAGGGGGAGCACCGGGGAGCTGTTTTTT
d_call: NA
clone_size: NA
v_call: TRBV6-5
j_call: TRBJ2-2

cdr3_aa: CASSFSGGAYEQYF
cdr3_nt: TGTGCCAGCAGCTTTAGCGGGGGGGCATACGAGCAGTACTTC
d_call: TRBD2
clone_size: NA
v_call: TRBV5-5
j_call: TRBJ2-7

cdr3_aa: CASSSNARNTEAFF
cdr3_nt: TGCGCCAGCAGCTCGAATGCAAGAAACACTGAAGCTTTCTTT
d_call: NA
clone_size: NA
v_call: TRBV5-1
j_call: TRBJ1-1